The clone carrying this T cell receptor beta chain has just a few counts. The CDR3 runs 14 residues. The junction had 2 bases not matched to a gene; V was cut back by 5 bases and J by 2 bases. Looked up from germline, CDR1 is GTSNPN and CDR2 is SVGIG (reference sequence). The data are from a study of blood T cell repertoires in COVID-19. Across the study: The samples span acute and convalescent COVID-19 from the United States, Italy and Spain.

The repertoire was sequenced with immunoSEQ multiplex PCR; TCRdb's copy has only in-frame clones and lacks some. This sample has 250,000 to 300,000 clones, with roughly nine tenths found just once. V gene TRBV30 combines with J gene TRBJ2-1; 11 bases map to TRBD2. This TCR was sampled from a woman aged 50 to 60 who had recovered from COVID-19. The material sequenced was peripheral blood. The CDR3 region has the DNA TGTGCCTGGCGACTAGCGGGGCCCTACAATGAGCAGTTCTTC. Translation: CAWRLAGPYNEQFF.